The rows below give T cell receptor beta chains drawn from one sample of a study of blood T cell repertoires in COVID-19. Libraries were prepared by immunoSEQ multiplex PCR; TCRdb keeps only in-frame clonotypes and omits some of them. Of about 180,000 clones in the sample, about 82% were seen once. What was sequenced was PBMCs or T cells enriched from blood (not recorded which). These receptors originate from a woman aged 25 to 45 who had recovered from COVID-19. The CDR3 runs from the conserved cysteine through the conserved F or W. D genes are given only for firm matches. Clone size is shown for a subset of rows, as once, few, many or a class of expanded clone.

CDR3nt	CDR3aa	abundance	v_gene	j_gene	d_gene
TGTGCCAGCAGTGAAGGAGCGGGAGGGCACGACGAGCAGTACTTC	CASSEGAGGHDEQYF	NA	TRBV6-1	TRBJ2-7	TRBD2
TGCAGCGTTGGCGACGGCGGGGCCAAAAACATTCAGTACTTC	CSVGDGGAKNIQYF	once	TRBV29-1	TRBJ2-4	NA
TGTGCCAGCAGCTTAAGAGGGTCCTATAATTCACCCCTCCACTTT	CASSLRGSYNSPLHF	NA	TRBV7-2	TRBJ1-6	NA
TGCGCCAGCTCCCTAGGGGCGGGAGGTATCCACAATGAGCAGTTCTTC	CASSLGAGGIHNEQFF	NA	TRBV5-1	TRBJ2-1	TRBD2
TGTGCCAGCCGCGGAGGAAATTCACCCCTCCACTTT	CASRGGNSPLHF	NA	TRBV25-1	TRBJ1-6	NA
TGTGCCAGCAGTTCAAATAGCGGGAGACTGTCCTACGAGCAGTACTTC	CASSSNSGRLSYEQYF	NA	TRBV28	TRBJ2-7	TRBD2
TGTGCCAGCAGTACCGGGACTCATTCCTACAATGAGCAGTTCTTC	CASSTGTHSYNEQFF	NA	TRBV3-1/TRBV3-2	TRBJ2-1	NA
TGTGCCAGCAGTGGGCTAGCGGCAGGGGATACGCAGTATTTT	CASSGLAAGDTQYF	NA	TRBV3-1/TRBV3-2	TRBJ2-3	TRBD2
TGTGCCAGCAGCTTATTCGGGACTACCACGAACACCGGGGAGCTGTTTTTT	CASSLFGTTTNTGELFF	NA	TRBV7-3	TRBJ2-2	TRBD2
TGTGCCACCAGCAGAGCACTAGCGGGAGGGACAGATACGCAGTATTTT	CATSRALAGGTDTQYF	NA	TRBV15	TRBJ2-3	TRBD2
TGTGCCAGCAGTTACTCGACACAGGGTAATCAGCCCCAGCATTTT	CASSYSTQGNQPQHF	NA	TRBV6-6	TRBJ1-5	NA
TGTGCCAGTAGTGCCTCGGACAGGTTTGGGGAGCAGTACTTC	CASSASDRFGEQYF	NA	TRBV19	TRBJ2-7	TRBD1
TGTGCCAGCAGCCACCTCCAGGGGGCGAATGAAAAACTGTTTTTT	CASSHLQGANEKLFF	few	TRBV4-2	TRBJ1-4	TRBD1
TGTGCCAGCAGCGGTGGACAGAATCTTAACTATGGCTACACCTTC	CASSGGQNLNYGYTF	NA	TRBV9	TRBJ1-2	NA
TGTGCCAGCAGCCGAACTAACAAAAACACCGGGGAGCTGTTTTTT	CASSRTNKNTGELFF	NA	TRBV5-4	TRBJ2-2	NA
TGTGCCAGCAGAATACAGGGTTCTGGAAACACCATATATTTT	CASRIQGSGNTIYF	NA	TRBV6-1	TRBJ1-3	NA
TGTGCCAGCTCACCTCTAGCGGGAGGGGCCAAAAACATTCAGTACTTC	CASSPLAGGAKNIQYF	NA	TRBV18	TRBJ2-4	TRBD2
TGTGCCAGTAGTATAGGCGTCTCGATATACGAGCAGTACTTC	CASSIGVSIYEQYF	NA	TRBV19	TRBJ2-7	NA
TGCGCCAGCAGTGGAGGCGGGCTAGCGGGAGCCTACGAGCAGTACTTC	CASSGGGLAGAYEQYF	few	TRBV10-1	TRBJ2-7	TRBD2